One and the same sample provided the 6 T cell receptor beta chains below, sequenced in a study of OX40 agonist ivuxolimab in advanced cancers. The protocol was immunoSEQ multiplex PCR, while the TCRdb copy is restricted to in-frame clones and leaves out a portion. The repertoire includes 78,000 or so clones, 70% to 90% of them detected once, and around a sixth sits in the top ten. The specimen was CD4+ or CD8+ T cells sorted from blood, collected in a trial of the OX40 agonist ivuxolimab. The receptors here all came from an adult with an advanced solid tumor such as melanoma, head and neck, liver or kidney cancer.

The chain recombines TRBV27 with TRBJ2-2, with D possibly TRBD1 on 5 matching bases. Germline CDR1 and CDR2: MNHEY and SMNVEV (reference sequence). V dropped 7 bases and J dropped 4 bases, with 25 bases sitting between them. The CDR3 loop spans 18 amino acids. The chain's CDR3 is CASISGQGPVLGTGELFF. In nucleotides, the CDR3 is TGTGCCAGCATTAGTGGACAAGGCCCCGTCCTAGGCACCGGGGAGCTGTTTTTT.

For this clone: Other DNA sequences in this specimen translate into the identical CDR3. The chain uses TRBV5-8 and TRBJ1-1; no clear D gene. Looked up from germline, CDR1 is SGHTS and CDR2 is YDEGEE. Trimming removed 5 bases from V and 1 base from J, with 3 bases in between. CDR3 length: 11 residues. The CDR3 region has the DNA TGTGCCAGCAGAGAGAACACTGAAGCTTTCTTT. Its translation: CASRENTEAFF. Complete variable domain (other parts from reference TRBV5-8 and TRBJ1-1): EAGVTQSPTHLIKTRGQQATLRCSPISGHTSVYWYQQALGLGLQFLLWYDEGEERNRGNFPPRFSGRQFPNYSSELNVNALELEDSALYLCASRENTEAFFGQGTRLTVV.

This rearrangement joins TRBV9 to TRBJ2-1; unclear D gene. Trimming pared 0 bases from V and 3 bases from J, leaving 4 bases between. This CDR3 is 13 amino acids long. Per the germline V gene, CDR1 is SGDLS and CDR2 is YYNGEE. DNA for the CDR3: TGTGCCAGCAGCGTAGATGACTACAATGAGCAGTTCTTC. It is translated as CASSVDDYNEQFF. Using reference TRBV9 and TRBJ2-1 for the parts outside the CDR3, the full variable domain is DSGVTQTPKHLITATGQRVTLRCSPRSGDLSVYWYQQSLDQGLQFLIQYYNGEERAKGNILERFSAQQFPDLHSELNLSSLELGDSALYFCASSVDDYNEQFFGPGTRLTVL.

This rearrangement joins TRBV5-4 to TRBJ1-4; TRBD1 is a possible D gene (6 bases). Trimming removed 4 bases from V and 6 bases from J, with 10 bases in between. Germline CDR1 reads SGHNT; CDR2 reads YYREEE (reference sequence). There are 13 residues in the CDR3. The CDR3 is CASSLRQDEKLFF. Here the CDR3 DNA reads TGTGCCAGCAGCCTCAGACAGGATGAAAAACTGTTTTTT.

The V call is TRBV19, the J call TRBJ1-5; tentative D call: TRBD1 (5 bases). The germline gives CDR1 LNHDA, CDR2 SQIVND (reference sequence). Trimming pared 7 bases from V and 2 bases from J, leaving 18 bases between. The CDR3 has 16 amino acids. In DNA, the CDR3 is TGTGCCAGTAAGGGGCCGACAGTACTTGGCAATCAGCCCCAGCATTTT. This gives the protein CASKGPTVLGNQPQHF. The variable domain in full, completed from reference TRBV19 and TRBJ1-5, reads DGGITQSPKYLFRKEGQNVTLSCEQNLNHDAMYWYRQDPGQGLRLIYYSQIVNDFQKGDIAEGYSVSREKKESFPLTVTSAQKNPTAFYLCASKGPTVLGNQPQHFGDGTRLSIL.

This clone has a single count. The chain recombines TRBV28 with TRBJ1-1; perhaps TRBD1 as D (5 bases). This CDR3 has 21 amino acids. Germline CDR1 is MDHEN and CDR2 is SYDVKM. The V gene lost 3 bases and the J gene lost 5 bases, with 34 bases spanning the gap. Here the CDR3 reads CASSFLGFETGTPLFLTEAFF. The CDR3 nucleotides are TGTGCCAGCAGTTTCTTGGGTTTTGAGACCGGGACTCCCCTTTTTTTGACTGAAGCTTTCTTT.